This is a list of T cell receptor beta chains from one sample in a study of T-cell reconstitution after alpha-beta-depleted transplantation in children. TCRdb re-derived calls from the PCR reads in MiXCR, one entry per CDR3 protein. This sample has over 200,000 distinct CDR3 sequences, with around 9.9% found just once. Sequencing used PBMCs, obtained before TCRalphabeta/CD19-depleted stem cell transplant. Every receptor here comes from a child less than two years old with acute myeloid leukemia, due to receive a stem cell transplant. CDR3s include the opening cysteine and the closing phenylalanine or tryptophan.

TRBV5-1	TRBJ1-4	CASSSLLREKLFF
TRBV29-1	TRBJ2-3	CSVGRTATDTQYF
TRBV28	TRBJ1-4	CASSPTGTVNEKLFF
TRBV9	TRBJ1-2	CASSAQGGYTF
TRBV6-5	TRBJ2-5	CASSYSTGEETQYF
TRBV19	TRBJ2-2	CASSQPGQGNTGELFF
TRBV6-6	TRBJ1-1	CATTRGGNTEAFF
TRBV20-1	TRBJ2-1	CSARDVGGRRGSSYNEQFF
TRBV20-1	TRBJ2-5	CSARQTSIETQYF
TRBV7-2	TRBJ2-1	CASSPPAGGPGNEQFF
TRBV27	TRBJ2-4	CASSWGALAKNIQYF
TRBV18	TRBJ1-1	CASSPPNMGGLNAFF
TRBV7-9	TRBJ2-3	CASSPTGSEDTQYF
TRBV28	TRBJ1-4	CASHGALEKLFF
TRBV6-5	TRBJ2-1	CASSSLWGEQFF
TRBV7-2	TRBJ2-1	CASSLVRVGEQFF
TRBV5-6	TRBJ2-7	CASSLVYSYEQYF
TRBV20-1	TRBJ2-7	CSARGGSSYEQYF
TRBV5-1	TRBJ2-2	CASSPRQGANTGELFF
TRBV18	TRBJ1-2	CASSPPSNGAYGYTF
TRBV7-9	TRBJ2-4	CASSRPGTGAIAKNIQYF
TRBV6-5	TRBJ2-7	CASSYGWSGSSYEQYF
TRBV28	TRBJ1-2	CASSRTGTAVGYTF
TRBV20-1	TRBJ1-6	CSARGTQGAISNSPLHF
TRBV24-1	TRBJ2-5	CATSDAGTDAETQYF
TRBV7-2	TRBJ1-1	CASSATGYGTEAFF
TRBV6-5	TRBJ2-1	CASSYSTMDRGNEQFF
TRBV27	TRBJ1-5	CASSPLGGKRQPQHF
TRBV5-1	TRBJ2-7	CASSLGLAGGSYEQYF
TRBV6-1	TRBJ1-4	CAIRDGAPPEKLFF
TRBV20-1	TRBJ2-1	CSATQRYSSYNEQFF
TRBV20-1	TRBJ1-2	CSARFGTGNYGYTF
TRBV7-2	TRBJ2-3	CASSLYVAEGTDTQYF
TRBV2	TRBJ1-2	CASSEVGQGYGYTF
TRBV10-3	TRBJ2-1	CAISESPSYNEQFF
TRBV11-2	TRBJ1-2	CASSLGTGIDYGYTF
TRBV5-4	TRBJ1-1	CASSLTAQGEAFF
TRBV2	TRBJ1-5	CASRGQFYSNQPQHF
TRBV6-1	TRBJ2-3	CASSEQDRGQDTQYF
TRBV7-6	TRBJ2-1	CASSYPGLAGPSSYNEQFF
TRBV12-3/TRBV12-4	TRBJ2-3	CASSFLTATDTQYF
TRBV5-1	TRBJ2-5	CASSLGGSEETQYF
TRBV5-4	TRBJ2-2	CASSSDRYTGELFF
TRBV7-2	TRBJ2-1	CASSLELAGGSEQFF
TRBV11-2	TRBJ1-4	CASSLVKLGLKGLNEKLFF
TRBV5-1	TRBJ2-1	CASSLGTTNNEQFF
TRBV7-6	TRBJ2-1	CASSLGQLSSYNEQFF